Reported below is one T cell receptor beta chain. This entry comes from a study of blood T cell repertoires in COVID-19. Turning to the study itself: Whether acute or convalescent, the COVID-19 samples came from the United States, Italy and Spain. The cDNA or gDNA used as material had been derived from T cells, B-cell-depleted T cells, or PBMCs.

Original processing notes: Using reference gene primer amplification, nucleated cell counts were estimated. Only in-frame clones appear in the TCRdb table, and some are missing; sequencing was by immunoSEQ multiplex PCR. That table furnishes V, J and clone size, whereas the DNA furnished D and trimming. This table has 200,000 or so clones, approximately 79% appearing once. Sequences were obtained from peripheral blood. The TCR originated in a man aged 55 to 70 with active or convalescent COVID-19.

CDR3 sequence reads: CASSSAGTSGRYEQFF. Written as DNA, the CDR3 is TGCGCCAGCAGCTCTGCCGGGACTAGCGGGAGATATGAGCAGTTCTTC. The chain combines TRBV5-1 with TRBJ2-1; 14 bases map to TRBD2. Germline V lookup: CDR1 SGHRS, CDR2 YFSETQ. The CDR3 extends over 16 amino acids. The V segment lost 3 bases and the J segment 8 bases; nucleotides outside the gene matches: 7.